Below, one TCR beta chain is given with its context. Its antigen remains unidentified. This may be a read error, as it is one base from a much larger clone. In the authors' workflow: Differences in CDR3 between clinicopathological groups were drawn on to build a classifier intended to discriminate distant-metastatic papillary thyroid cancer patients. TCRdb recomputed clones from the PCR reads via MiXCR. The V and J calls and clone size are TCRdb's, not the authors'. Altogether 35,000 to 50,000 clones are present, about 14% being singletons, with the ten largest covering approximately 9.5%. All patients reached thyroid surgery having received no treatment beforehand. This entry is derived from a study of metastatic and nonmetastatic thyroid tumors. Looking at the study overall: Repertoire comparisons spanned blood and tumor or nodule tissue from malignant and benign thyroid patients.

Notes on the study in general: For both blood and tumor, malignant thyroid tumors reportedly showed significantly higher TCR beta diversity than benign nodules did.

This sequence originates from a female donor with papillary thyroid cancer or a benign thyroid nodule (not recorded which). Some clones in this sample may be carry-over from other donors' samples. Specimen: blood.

CDR3 residues: CASSQPWKTGAYEQYF. Written as DNA, the CDR3 is TGTGCCAGCAGCCAGCCGTGGAAGACAGGGGCCTACGAGCAGTACTTC. The genes are TRBV3-1 and TRBJ2-7; 8 positions match TRBD1. This CDR3 has 16 residues. Losses at the gene ends were 3 bases for V and 2 bases for J; bases not matched to a gene: 9. Germline values: CDR1 LGHDT, CDR2 YNNKEL (reference sequence).